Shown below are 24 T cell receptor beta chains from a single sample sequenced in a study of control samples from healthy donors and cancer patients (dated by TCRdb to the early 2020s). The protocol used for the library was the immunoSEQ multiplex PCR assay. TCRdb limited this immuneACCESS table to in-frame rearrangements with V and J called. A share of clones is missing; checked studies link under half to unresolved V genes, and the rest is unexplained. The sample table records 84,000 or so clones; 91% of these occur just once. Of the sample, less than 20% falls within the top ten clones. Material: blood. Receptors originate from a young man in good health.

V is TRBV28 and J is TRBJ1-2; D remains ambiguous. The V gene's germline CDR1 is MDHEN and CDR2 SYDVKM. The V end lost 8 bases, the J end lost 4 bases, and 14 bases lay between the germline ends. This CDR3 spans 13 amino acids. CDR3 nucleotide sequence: TGTGCCAGCGGTGACGGTTTACTCTATGGCTACACCTTC. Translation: CASGDGLLYGYTF.

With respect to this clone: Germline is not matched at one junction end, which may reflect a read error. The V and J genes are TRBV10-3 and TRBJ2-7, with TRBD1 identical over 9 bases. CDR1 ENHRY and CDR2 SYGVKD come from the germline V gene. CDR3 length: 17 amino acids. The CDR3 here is CAAKPGTGSPTIYAQYF. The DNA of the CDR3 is TGTGCCGCGAAACCCGGGACAGGGTCACCTACCATCTACGCGCAGTACTTC.

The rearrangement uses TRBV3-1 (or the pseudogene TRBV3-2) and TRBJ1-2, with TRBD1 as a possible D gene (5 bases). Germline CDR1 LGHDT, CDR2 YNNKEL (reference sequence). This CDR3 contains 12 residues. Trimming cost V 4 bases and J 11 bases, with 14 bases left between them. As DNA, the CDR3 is TGTGCCAGCAGCCTAAAAGATGGGGCTTACACCTTC. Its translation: CASSLKDGAYTF.

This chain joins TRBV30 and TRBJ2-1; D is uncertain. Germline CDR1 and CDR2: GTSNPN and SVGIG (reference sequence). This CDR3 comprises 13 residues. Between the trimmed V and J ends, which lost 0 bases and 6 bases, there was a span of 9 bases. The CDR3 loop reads CAWSVDSGNEQFF. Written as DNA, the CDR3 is TGTGCCTGGAGTGTAGACTCCGGCAATGAGCAGTTCTTC.

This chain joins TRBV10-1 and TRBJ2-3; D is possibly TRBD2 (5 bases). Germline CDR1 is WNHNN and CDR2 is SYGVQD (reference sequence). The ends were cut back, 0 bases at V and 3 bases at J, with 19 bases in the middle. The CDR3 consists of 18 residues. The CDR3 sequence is CASSESFLSGPVTDTQYF. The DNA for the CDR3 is TGCGCCAGCAGTGAGTCGTTTTTGAGCGGCCCAGTAACAGATACGCAGTATTTT.

The CDR3: CASSVDGAALETQYF. The CDR3 region has the DNA TGTGCCAGCAGCGTAGACGGGGCTGCTTTGGAGACCCAGTACTTC. The chain employs TRBV9 and TRBJ2-5, with D perhaps being TRBD1 or TRBD2 (5 bases each). V was trimmed by 0 bases and J by 5 bases, leaving 14 bases between them. This CDR3 has 15 amino acids. Germline loops: CDR1 SGDLS, CDR2 YYNGEE.

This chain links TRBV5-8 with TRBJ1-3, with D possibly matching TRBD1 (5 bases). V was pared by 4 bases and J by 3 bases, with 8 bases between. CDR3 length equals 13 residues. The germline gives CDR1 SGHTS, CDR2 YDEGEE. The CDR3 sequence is CASSRDFGNTIYF. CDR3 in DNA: TGTGCCAGCAGCCGGGACTTTGGAAACACCATATATTTT. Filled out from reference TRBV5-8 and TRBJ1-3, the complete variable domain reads EAGVTQSPTHLIKTRGQQATLRCSPISGHTSVYWYQQALGLGLQFLLWYDEGEERNRGNFPPRFSGRQFPNYSSELNVNALELEDSALYLCASSRDFGNTIYFGEGSWLTVV.

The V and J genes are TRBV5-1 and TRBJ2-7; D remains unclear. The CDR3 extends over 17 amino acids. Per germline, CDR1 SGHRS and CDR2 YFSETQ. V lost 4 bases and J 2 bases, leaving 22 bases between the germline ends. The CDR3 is CASSAPGGRPSTYEQYF. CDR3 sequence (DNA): TGCGCCAGCAGCGCCCCGGGTGGCAGACCGAGTACCTACGAGCAGTACTTC.

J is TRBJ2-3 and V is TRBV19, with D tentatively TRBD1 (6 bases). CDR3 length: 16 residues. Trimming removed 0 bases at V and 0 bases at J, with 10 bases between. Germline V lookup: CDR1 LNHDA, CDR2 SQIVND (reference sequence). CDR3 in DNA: TGTGCCAGTAGTATAGATCCGGACAGAAGCACAGATACGCAGTATTTT. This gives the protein CASSIDPDRSTDTQYF.

Here the CDR3 reads CASNFVQGANNEQFF. The CDR3 nucleotides are TGTGCCAGCAACTTTGTCCAGGGGGCTAACAATGAGCAGTTCTTC. The chain links TRBV7-2 to TRBJ2-1; 8 nucleotides match TRBD1. The CDR3 length is 15 residues. Trimming removed 7 bases from V and 5 bases from J; junction bases left unmatched: 10. Germline CDR1 SGHTA, CDR2 FQGNSA.

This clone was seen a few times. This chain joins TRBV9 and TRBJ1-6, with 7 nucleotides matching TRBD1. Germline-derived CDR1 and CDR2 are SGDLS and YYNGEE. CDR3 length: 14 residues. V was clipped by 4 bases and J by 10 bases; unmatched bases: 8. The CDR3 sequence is CASSPDRVLSPLHF. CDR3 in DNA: TGTGCCAGCAGCCCCGACAGGGTTTTATCACCCCTCCACTTT.

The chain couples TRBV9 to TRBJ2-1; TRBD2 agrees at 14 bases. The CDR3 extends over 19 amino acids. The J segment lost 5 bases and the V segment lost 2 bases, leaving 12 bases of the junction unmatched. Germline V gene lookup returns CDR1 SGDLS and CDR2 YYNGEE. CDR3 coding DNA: TGTGCCAGCAGCGTCCACCTGGGACTAGCGGGAGTTGGTGACAATGAGCAGTTCTTC. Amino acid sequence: CASSVHLGLAGVGDNEQFF.

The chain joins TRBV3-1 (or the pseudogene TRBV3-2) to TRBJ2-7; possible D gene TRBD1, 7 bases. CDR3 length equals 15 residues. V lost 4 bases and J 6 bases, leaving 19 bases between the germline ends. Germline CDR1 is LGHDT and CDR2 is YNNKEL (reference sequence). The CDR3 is CASSRTSGTAGEQYF. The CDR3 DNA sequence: TGTGCCAGCAGCCGAACCTCCGGGACAGCGGGCGAGCAGTACTTC.

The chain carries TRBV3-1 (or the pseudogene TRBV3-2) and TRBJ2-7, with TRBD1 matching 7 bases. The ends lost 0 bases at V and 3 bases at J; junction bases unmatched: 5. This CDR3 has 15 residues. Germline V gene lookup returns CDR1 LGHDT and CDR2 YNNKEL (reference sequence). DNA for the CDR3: TGTGCCAGCAGCCAAGATGGACAGGTTTACTACGAGCAGTACTTC. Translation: CASSQDGQVYYEQYF.

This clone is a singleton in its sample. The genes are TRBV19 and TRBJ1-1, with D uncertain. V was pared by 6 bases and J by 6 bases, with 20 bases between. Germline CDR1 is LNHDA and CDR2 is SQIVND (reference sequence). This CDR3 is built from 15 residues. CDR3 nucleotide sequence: TGTGCCAGTAGGAGGGAAGGATTGATTAACGCTGAAGCTTTCTTT. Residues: CASRREGLINAEAFF.

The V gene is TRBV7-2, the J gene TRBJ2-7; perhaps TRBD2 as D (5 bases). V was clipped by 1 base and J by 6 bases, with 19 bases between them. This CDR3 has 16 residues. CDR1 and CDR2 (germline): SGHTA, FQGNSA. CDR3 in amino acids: CASSLVTRAIPSEQYF. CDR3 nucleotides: TGTGCCAGCAGCTTAGTAACGAGGGCCATCCCCTCCGAGCAGTACTTC.

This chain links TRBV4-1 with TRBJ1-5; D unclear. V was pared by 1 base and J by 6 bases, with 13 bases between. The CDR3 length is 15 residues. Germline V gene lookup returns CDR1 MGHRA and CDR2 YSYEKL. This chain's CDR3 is CASSQVFQEGQPQHF. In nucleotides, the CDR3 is TGCGCCAGCAGCCAAGTATTTCAGGAAGGTCAGCCCCAGCATTTT.

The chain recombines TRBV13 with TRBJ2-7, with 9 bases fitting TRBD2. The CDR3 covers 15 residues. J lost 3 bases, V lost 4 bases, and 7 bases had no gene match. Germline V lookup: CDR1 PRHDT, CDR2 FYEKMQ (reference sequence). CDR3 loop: CASSSERGANYEQYF. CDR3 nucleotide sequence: TGTGCCAGCAGCTCTGAGCGGGGGGCGAACTACGAGCAGTACTTC.

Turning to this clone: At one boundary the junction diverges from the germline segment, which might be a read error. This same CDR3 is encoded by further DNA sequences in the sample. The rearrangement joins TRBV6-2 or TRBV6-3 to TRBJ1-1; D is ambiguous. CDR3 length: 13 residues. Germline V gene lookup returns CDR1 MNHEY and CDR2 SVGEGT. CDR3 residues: CASSYGRNTEAFF. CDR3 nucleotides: TGCGCCAGCAGTTACGGGCGGAACACTGAAGCTTTCTTT.

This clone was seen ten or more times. The CDR3 DNA sequence: TGTGCCAGCAGCCAAGAGGTGACTAGCGGGGGGGCTCTTGGGGCCAACGTCCTGACTTTC. Translating gives CASSQEVTSGGALGANVLTF. The chain joins TRBV4-2 to TRBJ2-6; 14 nucleotides line up with TRBD2. V was clipped by 0 bases and J by 3 bases; unmatched bases: 7. The CDR3 length is 20 residues. Germline V gene sequence: CDR1 LGHNA, CDR2 YNFKEQ.

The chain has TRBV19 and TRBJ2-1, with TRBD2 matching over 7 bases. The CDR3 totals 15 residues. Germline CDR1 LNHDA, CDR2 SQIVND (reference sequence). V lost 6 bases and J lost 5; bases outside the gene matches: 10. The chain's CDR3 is CASSSGGGGHNEQFF. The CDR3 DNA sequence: TGTGCCAGTAGCTCGGGGGGAGGCGGACACAATGAGCAGTTCTTC.

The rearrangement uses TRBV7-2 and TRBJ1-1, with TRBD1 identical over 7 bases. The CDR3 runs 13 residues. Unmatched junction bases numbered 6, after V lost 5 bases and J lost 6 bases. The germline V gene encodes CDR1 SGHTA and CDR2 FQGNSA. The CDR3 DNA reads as TGTGCCAGCAGCCGAAACAGGGGCGCTGAAGCTTTCTTT. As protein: CASSRNRGAEAFF. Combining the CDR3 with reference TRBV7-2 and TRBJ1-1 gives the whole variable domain GAGVSQSPSNKVTEKGKDVELRCDPISGHTALYWYRQSLGQGLEFLIYFQGNSAPDKSGLPSDRFSAERTGGSVSTLTIQRTQQEDSAVYLCASSRNRGAEAFFGQGTRLTVV.

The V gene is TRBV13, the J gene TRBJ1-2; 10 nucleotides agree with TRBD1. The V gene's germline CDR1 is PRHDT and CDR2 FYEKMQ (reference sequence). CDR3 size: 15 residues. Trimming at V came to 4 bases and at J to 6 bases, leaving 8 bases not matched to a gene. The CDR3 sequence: CASSSPSDRGNGYTF. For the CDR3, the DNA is TGTGCCAGCAGCTCCCCCTCGGACAGGGGGAATGGCTACACCTTC.

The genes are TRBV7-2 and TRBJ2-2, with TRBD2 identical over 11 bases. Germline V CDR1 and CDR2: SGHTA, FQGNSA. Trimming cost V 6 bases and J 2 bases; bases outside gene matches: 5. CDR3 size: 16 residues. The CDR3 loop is CASRPGTSGNTGELFF. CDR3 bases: TGTGCCAGCAGACCCGGGACTAGCGGAAACACCGGGGAGCTGTTTTTT. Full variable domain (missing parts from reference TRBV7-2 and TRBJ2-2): GAGVSQSPSNKVTEKGKDVELRCDPISGHTALYWYRQSLGQGLEFLIYFQGNSAPDKSGLPSDRFSAERTGGSVSTLTIQRTQQEDSAVYLCASRPGTSGNTGELFFGEGSRLTVL.